One and the same sample provided the 6 T cell receptor beta chains below, sequenced in a study of T cell responses to AZD1222 COVID-19 vaccine. Method: immunoSEQ multiplex PCR; TCRdb's copy keeps in-frame clones and lacks some. Among about 120,000 clones, 93% were seen once, and the ten largest hold about 3%. The input for sequencing was peripheral blood, taken on day 0 of AZD1222 vaccination. The receptors stem from an adult in good health.

As DNA, the CDR3 is TGCGCCAGCAGCCAAGGGGTGTCGGAGATTTATCTAGTCTATGAGCAGTTCTTC. Encoded protein: CASSQGVSEIYLVYEQFF. V is TRBV4-1 and J is TRBJ2-1; D remains ambiguous. Trimming stripped 1 base from V and 8 bases from J, with 24 bases between. CDR3 length: 18 residues. Germline V CDR1 and CDR2: MGHRA, YSYEKL.

This clone is a singleton in its sample. V and J are TRBV7-8 and TRBJ1-1; D uncertain. Germline V gene sequence: CDR1 SGHVS, CDR2 FQNEAQ. V lost 5 bases and J lost 1, with 11 bases in between. The CDR3 consists of 14 residues. The chain's CDR3 is CASSPGWGNTEAFF. CDR3 nucleotides: TGTGCCAGCAGCCCGGGTTGGGGGAACACTGAAGCTTTCTTT.

The rearrangement joins TRBV12-3 or TRBV12-4 to TRBJ2-7; no firm D call. V lost 5 bases, J lost 5 bases, and 13 bases lay in between. This CDR3 spans 13 amino acids. The CDR3 spells CASSHGSAHEQYF. CDR3 coding DNA: TGTGCCAGCAGTCATGGGTCGGCCCACGAGCAGTACTTC.

The chain links TRBV6-5 to TRBJ2-7; 11 bases fit TRBD1. With 2 bases clipped from V and 4 bases from J, the junction kept 4 bases outside the gene matches. Germline values: CDR1 MNHEY, CDR2 SVGAGI. The CDR3 runs 15 residues. CDR3 residues: CASSYRGTGGYEQYF. The CDR3 bases are TGTGCCAGCAGTTACAGGGGGACAGGGGGATACGAGCAGTACTTC.

This clone was counted once. CDR3 in DNA: TGTGCCAGCAGCCTCGACTTCTCGGATACGCAGTATTTT. It specifies CASSLDFSDTQYF. The chain uses TRBV5-4 and TRBJ2-3; no clear D gene. Germline V gene data show CDR1 as SGHNT and CDR2 as YYREEE (reference sequence). The V end was cut by 4 bases, the J end by 6 bases, with 12 bases between. The CDR3 has 13 amino acids. The full variable domain, its missing parts supplied by reference TRBV5-4 and TRBJ2-3, is ETGVTQSPTHLIKTRGQQVTLRCSSQSGHNTVSWYQQALGQGPQFIFQYYREEENGRGNFPPRFSGLQFPNYSSELNVNALELDDSALYLCASSLDFSDTQYFGPGTRLTVL.

The chain joins TRBV11-2 to TRBJ1-5; D possibly corresponds to TRBD1 (5 bases). The CDR3 extends over 15 amino acids. The V and J ends lost 5 bases and 4 bases respectively, with 15 bases between them. Germline V gene data show CDR1 as SGHAT and CDR2 as FQNNGV. CDR3 sequence reads: CASSRDGGQNQPQHF. CDR3 sequence (DNA): TGTGCCAGCAGCCGGGACGGAGGTCAAAATCAGCCCCAGCATTTT.